These 7 T cell receptor beta chains share one sample of origin, sequenced in a study of beta chain features in type 1 diabetes. Expressed TCRB transcripts were sequenced after all isolated RNA was converted to cDNA. Profiling relied on immunoSEQ multiplex PCR, and the TCRdb table lists in-frame clones only, not all of them. The sample shows some 900,000 clones, 15% to 20% of them seen only once. Source material: naive CD4+ T cells from blood. The source of these receptors is a woman under 30 in good health.

The chain combines TRBV25-1 with TRBJ1-4; D not certain. CDR3 length: 12 amino acids. Trimming left V 5 bases short and J 8 bases short, with 9 bases between. The V gene's germline CDR1 is MGHDK and CDR2 SYGVNS. CDR3 sequence (DNA): TGTGCCAGCAGTCTGCATGGGGAAAAACTGTTTTTT. As protein: CASSLHGEKLFF.

This chain uses TRBV7-2 with TRBJ1-2; D perhaps matches TRBD1 (5 bases). This CDR3 is built from 13 residues. The germline V gene encodes CDR1 SGHTA and CDR2 FQGNSA. Trimming stripped 5 bases from V and 2 bases from J, with 9 bases between. The CDR3 sequence is CASSPGTNYGYTF. DNA for the CDR3: TGTGCCAGCAGCCCGGGGACCAACTATGGCTACACCTTC.

This rearrangement joins TRBV6-5 to TRBJ2-1; 16 bases agree with TRBD2. The junction had 9 bases not matched to a gene; V was cut back by 10 bases and J by 12 bases. CDR3 length equals 14 residues. Germline V CDR1 and CDR2: MNHEY, SVGAGI. CDR3 sequence reads: CATSGTSGRAGQFF. In DNA, the CDR3 is TGTGCCACCTCCGGGACTAGCGGGAGGGCCGGGCAGTTCTTC.

The V gene is TRBV10-3, the J gene TRBJ1-2, with D maybe TRBD1 (6 bases). V was shortened by 0 bases and J by 1 base, with 15 bases between the two germline ends. The CDR3 loop spans 17 amino acids. CDR1 and CDR2 from the germline V gene are ENHRY and SYGVKD. CDR3 in amino acids: CAISESRGGLGNYGYTF. CDR3 bases: TGTGCCATCAGTGAGTCGAGAGGGGGTTTGGGTAACTATGGCTACACCTTC.

Notes on this clone: Other nucleotide sequences in the sample specify the same CDR3. The chain carries TRBV5-6 and TRBJ1-2; D may be TRBD1 (5 bases). The CDR3 covers 16 residues. V dropped 4 bases and J dropped 4 bases, with 20 bases sitting between them. Germline V CDR1 and CDR2: SGHDT, YYEEEE. Here the CDR3 reads CASSDLSGTGRYGYTF. Written as DNA, the CDR3 is TGTGCCAGCAGCGACCTCTCCGGGACGGGGCGCTATGGCTACACCTTC. The full variable domain, with the rest looked up from reference TRBV5-6 and TRBJ1-2, is DAGVTQSPTHLIKTRGQQVTLRCSPKSGHDTVSWYQQALGQGPQFIFQYYEEEERQRGNFPDRFSGHQFPNYSSELNVNALLLGDSALYLCASSDLSGTGRYGYTFGSGTRLTVV.

This chain connects TRBV5-1 to TRBJ2-7; 7 nucleotides align to TRBD1. The CDR3 runs to 15 residues. Germline V gene lookup returns CDR1 SGHRS and CDR2 YFSETQ. V gave up 2 bases and J gave up 3 bases; unmatched junction bases: 8. The chain's CDR3 is CASSFGGTAFYEQYF. CDR3 DNA sequence: TGCGCCAGCAGCTTCGGTGGGACAGCATTCTACGAGCAGTACTTC.

This clone was counted a few times. This rearrangement joins TRBV14 to TRBJ2-5; D call uncertain. The CDR3 loop spans 13 amino acids. The V gene's germline CDR1 is SGHDN and CDR2 FVKESK. V was shortened by 4 bases and J by 2 bases, with 8 bases between the two germline ends. The CDR3 loop is CASSPGLQETQYF. The CDR3 DNA sequence: TGTGCCAGCAGCCCTGGCTTACAAGAGACCCAGTACTTC.